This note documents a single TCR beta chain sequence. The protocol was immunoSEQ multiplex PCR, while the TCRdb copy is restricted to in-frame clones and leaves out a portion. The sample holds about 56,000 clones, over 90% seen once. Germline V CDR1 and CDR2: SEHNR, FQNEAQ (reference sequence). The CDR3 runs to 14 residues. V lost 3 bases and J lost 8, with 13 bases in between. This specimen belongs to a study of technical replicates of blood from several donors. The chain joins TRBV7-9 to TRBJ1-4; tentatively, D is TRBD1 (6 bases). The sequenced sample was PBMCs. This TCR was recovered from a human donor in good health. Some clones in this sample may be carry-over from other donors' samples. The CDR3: CASSFEGEWEKLFF. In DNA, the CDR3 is TGTGCCAGCAGCTTCGAGGGGGAGTGGGAAAAACTGTTTTTT.